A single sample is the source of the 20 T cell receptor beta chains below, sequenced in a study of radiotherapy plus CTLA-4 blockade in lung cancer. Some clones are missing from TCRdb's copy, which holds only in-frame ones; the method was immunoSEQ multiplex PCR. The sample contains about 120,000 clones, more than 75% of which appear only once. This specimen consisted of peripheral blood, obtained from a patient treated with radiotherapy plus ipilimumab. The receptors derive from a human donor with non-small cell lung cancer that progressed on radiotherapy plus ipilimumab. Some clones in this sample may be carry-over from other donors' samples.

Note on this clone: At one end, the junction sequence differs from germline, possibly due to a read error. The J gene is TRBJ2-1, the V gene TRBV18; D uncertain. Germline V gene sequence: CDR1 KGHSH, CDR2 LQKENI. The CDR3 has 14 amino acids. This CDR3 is CASSPLASSNEQFF. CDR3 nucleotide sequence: TGTGCCAGCTCACCGCTGGCCTCCTCCAATGAGCAGTTCTTC.

CDR3 DNA: TGCGCCAGCAGCTACGACAGACTGAATTCACCCCTCCACTTT. Translating it yields CASSYDRLNSPLHF. The chain uses TRBV5-1 and TRBJ1-6; a possible D gene is TRBD1 (5 bases). This CDR3 has 14 residues. Trimming cost V 3 bases and J 7 bases, with 11 bases left between them. CDR1 and CDR2 from the germline V gene are SGHRS and YFSETQ.

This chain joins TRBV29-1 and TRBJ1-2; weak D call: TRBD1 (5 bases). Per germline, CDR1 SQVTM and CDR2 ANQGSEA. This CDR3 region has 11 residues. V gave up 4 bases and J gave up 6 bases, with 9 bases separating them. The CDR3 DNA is TGCAGCGTTGCAGGGTCTCATGGCTACACCTTC. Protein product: CSVAGSHGYTF.

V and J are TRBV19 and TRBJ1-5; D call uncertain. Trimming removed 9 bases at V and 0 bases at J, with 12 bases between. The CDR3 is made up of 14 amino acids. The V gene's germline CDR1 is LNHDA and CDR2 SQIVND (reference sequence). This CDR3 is CASDSWYSNQPQHF. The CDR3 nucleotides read TGTGCCAGCGATAGTTGGTATAGCAATCAGCCCCAGCATTTT.

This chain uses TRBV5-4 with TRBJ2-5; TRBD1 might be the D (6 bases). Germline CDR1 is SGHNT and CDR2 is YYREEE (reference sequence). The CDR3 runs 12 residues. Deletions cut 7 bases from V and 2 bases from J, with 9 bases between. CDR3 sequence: CASGTGQETQYF. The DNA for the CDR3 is TGTGCCAGCGGTACAGGGCAAGAGACCCAGTACTTC.

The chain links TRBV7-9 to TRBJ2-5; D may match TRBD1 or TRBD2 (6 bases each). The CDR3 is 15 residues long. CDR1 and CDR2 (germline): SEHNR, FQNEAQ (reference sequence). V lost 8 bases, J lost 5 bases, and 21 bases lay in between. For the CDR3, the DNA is TGTGCCAGCGCTGGAGGGGGACCGATCCGGGAGACCCAGTACTTC. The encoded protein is CASAGGGPIRETQYF.

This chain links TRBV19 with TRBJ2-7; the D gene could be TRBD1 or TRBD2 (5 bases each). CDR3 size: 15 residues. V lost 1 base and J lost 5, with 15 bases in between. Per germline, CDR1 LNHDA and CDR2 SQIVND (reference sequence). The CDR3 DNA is TGTGCCAGTAGTATAGGGCGAGGGGATCGCAACGAGCAGTACTTC. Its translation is CASSIGRGDRNEQYF.

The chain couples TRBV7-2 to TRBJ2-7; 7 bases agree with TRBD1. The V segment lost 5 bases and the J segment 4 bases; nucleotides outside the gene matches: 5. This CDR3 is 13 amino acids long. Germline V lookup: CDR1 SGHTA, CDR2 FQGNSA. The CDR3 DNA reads TGTGCCAGCAGCCGGGACAGCCGATACGAGCAGTACTTC. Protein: CASSRDSRYEQYF.

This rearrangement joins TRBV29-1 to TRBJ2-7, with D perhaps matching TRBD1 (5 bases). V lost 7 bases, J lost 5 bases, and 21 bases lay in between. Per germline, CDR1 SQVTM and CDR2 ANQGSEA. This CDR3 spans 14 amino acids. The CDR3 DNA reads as TGCAGCGGGACGTCCGGGCAGGGTGGTGACGAGCAGTACTTC. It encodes CSGTSGQGGDEQYF.

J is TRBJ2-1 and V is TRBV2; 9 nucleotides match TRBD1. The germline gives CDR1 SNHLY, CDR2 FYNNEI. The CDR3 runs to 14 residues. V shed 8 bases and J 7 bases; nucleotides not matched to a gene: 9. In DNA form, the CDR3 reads TGTGCCAGCGGGGGACAGGGTAGGGCGAATGAGCAGTTCTTC. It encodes CASGGQGRANEQFF.

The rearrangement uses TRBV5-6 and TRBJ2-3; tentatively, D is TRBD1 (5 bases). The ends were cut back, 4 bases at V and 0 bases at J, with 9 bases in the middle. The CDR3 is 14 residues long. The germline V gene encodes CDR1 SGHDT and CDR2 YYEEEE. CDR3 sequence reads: CASSLGVSTDTQYF. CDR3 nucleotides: TGTGCCAGCAGCCTAGGGGTTAGCACAGATACGCAGTATTTT. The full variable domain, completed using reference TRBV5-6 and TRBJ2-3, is DAGVTQSPTHLIKTRGQQVTLRCSPKSGHDTVSWYQQALGQGPQFIFQYYEEEERQRGNFPDRFSGHQFPNYSSELNVNALLLGDSALYLCASSLGVSTDTQYFGPGTRLTVL.

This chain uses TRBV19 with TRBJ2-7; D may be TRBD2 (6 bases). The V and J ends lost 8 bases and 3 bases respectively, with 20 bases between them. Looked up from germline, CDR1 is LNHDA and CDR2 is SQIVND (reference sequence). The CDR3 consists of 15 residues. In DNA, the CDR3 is TGTGCCAGTCAGCAAACTAAGGGACTCCTCTACGAGCAGTACTTC. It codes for CASQQTKGLLYEQYF.

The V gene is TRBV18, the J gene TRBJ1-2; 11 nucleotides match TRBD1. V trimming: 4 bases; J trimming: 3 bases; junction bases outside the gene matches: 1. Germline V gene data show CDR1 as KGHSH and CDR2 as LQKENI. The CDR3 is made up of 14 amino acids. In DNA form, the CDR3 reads TGTGCCAGCTCACGGACAGGGGGCGACTATGGCTACACCTTC. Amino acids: CASSRTGGDYGYTF.

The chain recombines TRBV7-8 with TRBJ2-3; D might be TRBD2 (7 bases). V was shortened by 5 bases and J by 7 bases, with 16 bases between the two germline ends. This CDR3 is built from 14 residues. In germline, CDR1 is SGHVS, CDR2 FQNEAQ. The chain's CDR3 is CASSDSGGPHTQYF. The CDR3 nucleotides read TGTGCCAGCAGCGACTCCGGGGGGCCCCATACGCAGTATTTT.

The DNA for the CDR3 is TGTGCCAGCACCCGTCTCGGGACTGAAGCTTTCTTT. This gives the protein CASTRLGTEAFF. The rearrangement links TRBV6-5 to TRBJ1-1; no firm D call. Germline V gene lookup returns CDR1 MNHEY and CDR2 SVGAGI. The V gene lost 7 bases and the J gene lost 5 bases, with 11 bases spanning the gap. The CDR3 totals 12 residues.

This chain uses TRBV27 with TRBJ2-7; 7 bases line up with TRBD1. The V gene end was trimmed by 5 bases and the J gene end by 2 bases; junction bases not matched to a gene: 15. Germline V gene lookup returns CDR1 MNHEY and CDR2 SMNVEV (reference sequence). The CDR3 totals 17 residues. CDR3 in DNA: TGTGCCAGCAGTAGACGTAGGACAGGCCCCGAAACCTACGAGCAGTACTTC. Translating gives CASSRRRTGPETYEQYF.

CDR3 in DNA: TGTGCCAGCAGCACGACAGCGACCGGGGAGCTGTTTTTT. Its protein is CASSTTATGELFF. The chain joins TRBV7-3 to TRBJ2-2; tentative D call: TRBD1 (5 bases). CDR3 length: 13 residues. Per the germline V gene, CDR1 is SGHTA and CDR2 is FQGTGA. The V end lost 5 bases, the J end lost 5 bases, and 9 bases lay between the germline ends.

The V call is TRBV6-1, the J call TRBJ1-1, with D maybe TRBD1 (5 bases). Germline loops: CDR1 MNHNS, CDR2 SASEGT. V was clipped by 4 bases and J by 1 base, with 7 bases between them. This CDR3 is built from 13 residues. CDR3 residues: CASSVGENTEAFF. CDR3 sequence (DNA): TGTGCCAGCAGTGTAGGGGAGAACACTGAAGCTTTCTTT.

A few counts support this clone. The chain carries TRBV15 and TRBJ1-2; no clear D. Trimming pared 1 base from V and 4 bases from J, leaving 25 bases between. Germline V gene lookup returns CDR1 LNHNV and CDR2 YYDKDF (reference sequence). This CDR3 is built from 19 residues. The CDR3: CATSRGPIGSRRLGYGYTF. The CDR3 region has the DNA TGTGCCACCAGCAGAGGTCCGATCGGGAGTAGGCGTTTGGGCTATGGCTACACCTTC.

Here the CDR3 DNA reads TGTGCCAGCAGCTTATTCGAGCGGCTGGAAGCTTTCTTT. It specifies CASSLFERLEAFF. J is TRBJ1-1 and V is TRBV7-2, with D unresolved. In germline, CDR1 is SGHTA, CDR2 FQGNSA. The CDR3 totals 13 residues. Trimming removed 2 bases at V and 8 bases at J, with 12 bases between.